Reported below is one T cell receptor (beta chain). As yet, its antigen is unknown. These data come from a study of cytomegalovirus exposure and HLA in healthy donors. Findings and limits, study-wide: CMV serostatus was the sole immune exposure data available.

The PCR was carried out with 60 Vbeta primers and 13 Jbeta primers. The assay was immunoSEQ multiplex PCR, and TCRdb's table has in-frame clones only and misses some. The profile shows 140,000 to 150,000 clones, approximately 68% of them singletons. Germline V lookup: CDR1 SGHRS, CDR2 YFSETQ. CDR3 length equals 13 residues. Trimming removed 5 bases from V and 1 base from J, with 9 bases in between. This sequence joins TRBV5-1 and TRBJ1-1; maybe TRBD1 (6 bases). Sequencing was performed on PBMCs. This TCR came from a man between 35 and 55 years old in good health and CMV-seronegative. In nucleotides, the CDR3 is TGCGCCAGCAGAAGGGGGGGGAACACTGAAGCTTTCTTT. Its translation: CASRRGGNTEAFF.